The sequence of this TCR beta chain was determined in a study of radiation and T cells in renal cell carcinoma (dated by TCRdb to 2018 to 2021). About the study as a whole: Samples were obtained from a clinical trial, in which 15 Gy stereotactic body radiation therapy was delivered to primary renal cell carcinomas and nephrectomy was performed 4 weeks later. In total, 53 samples, comprising some 25 tumors and approximately 27 peripheral blood samples, were subjected to TCR beta sequencing. A total of about 4 million unique CDR3 nucleotide sequences, encoding 2.5 million to 3 million unique CDR3 amino acid sequences, were found across all 50 or so samples. What the study reported, not specific to this receptor: In blood, the top tumor clonotypes increased from baseline to 2 weeks after radiation and then shrank by 4 weeks, which suggests a temporary expansion of tumor-resident clones. Because no pretreatment tumor biopsies were available, whether clonotypes were present in the tumor at baseline could not be determined. Blood repertoire dynamics were not followed beyond 4 weeks after treatment. Effects of radiation dose or scheduling on the TCR repertoire could not be addressed with the single-armed trial design.

Read against the paper, the sample's time point label means: baseline pretreatment blood. The treatment or condition label of this sample denotes: 15 Gy SBRT to primary tumor, nephrectomy 4 weeks later. To follow tumor-enriched clonotypes, serial peripheral blood was collected from radiation-treated patients at baseline and at 2 weeks and 4 weeks after SBRT. Renal cell carcinoma with clear cell pathology was present in all patients. Genomic DNA for TCR sequencing was prepared using the QIAamp DNA Blood Mini Kit (Qiagen). Samples were included in the analyses only if all quality control checks were passed. As for this clone: Which antigen it targets is not known. One end of the junction does not line up with germline, which may come from a read error.

TCR beta libraries were generated from genomic DNA with the immunoSEQ kit, following the manufacturer's recommendations. To prepare libraries, a first multiplex PCR with proprietary primers was run, followed by a second PCR that added unique barcodes, and a bead cleanup was done after each round. A kit-provided positive control reaction and a negative control reaction were included in every sample batch. The final libraries underwent checking on an Agilent 4200 TapeStation D1000 ScreenTape, volumetric pooling, and quantification by qPCR. Sequencing was performed on an Illumina NextSeq500 using a MidOutput 150-cycle cartridge, with 156 Read1 cycles, 15 Index1 cycles, and the kit custom primers. The pooled library was loaded at approximately 0.95 pM with an approximately 20% PhiX control spike-in. Per the authors' processing: Vendor-processed data were analyzed in R, with a clonotype defined as all T cells sharing the same CDR3 nucleotide sequence. For clone abundance analyses, frequencies were normalized to the 10,000 most abundant clones in each sample. Before analysis, public T cell clones were removed, and these numbered fewer than six per sample on average. A difference in abundance of at least 32-fold between compartments was used to define tumor-enriched and baseline blood-enriched clonotypes. A beta-binomial differential abundance model was used to identify clonotypes that were expanded or contracted between blood time points. The Baroni-Urbani and Buser coefficient was used to measure tumor-blood repertoire similarity, and groups were compared with two-tailed Wilcoxon tests in R. Drawn from immuneACCESS, this table holds only the in-frame rearrangements with V and J called that TCRdb kept. Clones are partly lost; checked studies trace under half to an unresolved V gene and leave the rest unexplained. V and J calls and clone size are given by that table; D and trimming were obtained from the DNA. This sample is represented by 130,000 to 150,000 clones; about nine tenths of them were singletons. The top ten clonotypes cover 3.5% to 5% of the sample.

Sequenced material: blood, taken from a patient whose treatment included radiotherapy and nephrectomy. The source is a woman aged 70-85 years with renal cell carcinoma.

The DNA sequence is given as TGTGCCAGCAAACAGGGGAACCCCGGGGAGCTGTTTTTT. Translated, this gives CASKQGNPGELFF. The chain is encoded by TRBV11-3 joined to TRBJ2-2; 7 junctional bases match TRBD1. In the germline V gene, CDR1 corresponds to SGHNT and CDR2 to YENEEA. The CDR3 sequence holds 13 residues, the cysteine and phenylalanine included. Only CDR3 DNA remains: 39 bases, in frame from the first base. Here the CDR3 is joined to the reference TRBV11-3 and TRBJ2-2 genes, and the full variable domain is: EAGVVQSPRYKIIEKKQPVAFWCNPISGHNTLYWYLQNLGQGPELLIRYENEEAVDDSQLPKDRFSAERLKGVDSTLKIQPAELGDSAVYLCASKQGNPGELFFGEGSRLTVL.